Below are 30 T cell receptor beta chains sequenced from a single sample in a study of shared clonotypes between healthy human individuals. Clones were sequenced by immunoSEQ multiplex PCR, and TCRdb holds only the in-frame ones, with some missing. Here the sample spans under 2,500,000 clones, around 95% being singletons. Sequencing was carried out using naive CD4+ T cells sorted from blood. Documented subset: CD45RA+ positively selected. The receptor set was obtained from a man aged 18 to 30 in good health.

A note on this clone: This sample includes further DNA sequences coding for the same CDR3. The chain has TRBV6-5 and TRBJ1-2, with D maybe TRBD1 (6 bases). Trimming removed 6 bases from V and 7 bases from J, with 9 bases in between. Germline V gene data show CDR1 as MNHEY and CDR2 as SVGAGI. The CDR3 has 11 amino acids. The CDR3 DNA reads TGTGCCAGCAGCACAGGGCTTGGCTACACCTTC. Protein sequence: CASSTGLGYTF.

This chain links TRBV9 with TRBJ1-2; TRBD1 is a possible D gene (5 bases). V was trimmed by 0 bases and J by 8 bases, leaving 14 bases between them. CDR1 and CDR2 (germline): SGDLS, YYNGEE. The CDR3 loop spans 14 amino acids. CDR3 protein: CASSVEGARRGYTF. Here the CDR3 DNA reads TGTGCCAGCAGCGTAGAAGGGGCACGCCGCGGCTACACCTTC.

The CDR3 DNA sequence: TGTGCCAGCATTCCCGGATGGAGCTCCTACAATGAGCAGTTCTTC. It codes for CASIPGWSSYNEQFF. The V gene is TRBV2, the J gene TRBJ2-1; no definite D call. The germline V and J ends were trimmed by 7 bases and 0 bases, with 13 bases remaining between them. CDR1 SNHLY and CDR2 FYNNEI come from the germline V gene. The CDR3 consists of 15 residues.

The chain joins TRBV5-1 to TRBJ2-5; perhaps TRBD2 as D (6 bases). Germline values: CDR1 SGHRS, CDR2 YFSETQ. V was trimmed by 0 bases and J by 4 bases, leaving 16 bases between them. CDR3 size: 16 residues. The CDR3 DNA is TGCGCCAGCAGCTTGGCCGGGGGTGCTACGGCAGAGACCCAGTACTTC. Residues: CASSLAGGATAETQYF.

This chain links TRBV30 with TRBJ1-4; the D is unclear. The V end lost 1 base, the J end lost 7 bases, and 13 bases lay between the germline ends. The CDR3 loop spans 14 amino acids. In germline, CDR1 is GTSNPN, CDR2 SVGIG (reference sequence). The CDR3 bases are TGTGCCTGGAGTGGACCCGGGGTGGGTGAAAAACTGTTTTTT. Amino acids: CAWSGPGVGEKLFF.

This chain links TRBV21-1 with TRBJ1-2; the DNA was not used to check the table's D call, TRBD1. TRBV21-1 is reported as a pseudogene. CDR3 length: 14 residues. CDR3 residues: CASSTRDRVYGYTF. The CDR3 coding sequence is TGTGCCAGCAGCACCCGGGACAGGGTTTATGGCTACACCTTC.

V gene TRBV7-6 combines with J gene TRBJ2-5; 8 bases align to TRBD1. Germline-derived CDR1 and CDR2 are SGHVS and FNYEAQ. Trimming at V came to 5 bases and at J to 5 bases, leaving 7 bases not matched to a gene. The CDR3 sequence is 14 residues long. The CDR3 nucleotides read TGTGCCAGCAGCCTCACAGGGGGTGCGGAGACCCAGTACTTC. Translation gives CASSLTGGAETQYF.

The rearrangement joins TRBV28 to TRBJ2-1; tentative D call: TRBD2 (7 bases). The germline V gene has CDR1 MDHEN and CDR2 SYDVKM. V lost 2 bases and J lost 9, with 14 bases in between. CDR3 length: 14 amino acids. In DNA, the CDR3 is TGTGCCAGCAGTTTAGGTGGGGGGGGCATTGAGCAGTTCTTC. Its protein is CASSLGGGGIEQFF.

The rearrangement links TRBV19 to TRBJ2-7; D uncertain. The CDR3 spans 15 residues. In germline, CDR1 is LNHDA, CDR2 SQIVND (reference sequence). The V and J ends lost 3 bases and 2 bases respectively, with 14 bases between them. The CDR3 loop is CASSMKSSAPYEQYF. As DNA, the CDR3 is TGTGCCAGTAGTATGAAGTCCTCAGCGCCCTACGAGCAGTACTTC.

The CDR3: CASSEKPGSGNQPQHF. As DNA, the CDR3 is TGCGCCAGCAGCGAGAAGCCAGGATCGGGCAATCAGCCCCAGCATTTT. The V call is TRBV5-1, the J call TRBJ1-5; no firm D call. This CDR3 has 16 amino acids. Trimming shortened V by 4 bases and J by 2 bases, and 16 bases separated the two germline ends. Germline values: CDR1 SGHRS, CDR2 YFSETQ.

The DNA for the CDR3 is TGTGCCAGTAGTAATCCCGACAAAGGGCCCGCGAACACTGAAGCTTTCTTT. Translation: CASSNPDKGPANTEAFF. This rearrangement joins TRBV19 to TRBJ1-1; the D is unclear. The germline gives CDR1 LNHDA, CDR2 SQIVND (reference sequence). The V and J ends lost 4 bases and 1 base respectively, with 19 bases between them. CDR3 length: 17 residues.

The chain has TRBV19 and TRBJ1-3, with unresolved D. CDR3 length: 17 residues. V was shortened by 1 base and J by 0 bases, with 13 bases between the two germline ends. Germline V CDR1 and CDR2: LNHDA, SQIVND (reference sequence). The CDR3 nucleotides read TGTGCCAGTAGTATAGGGAGGCCAGGACGCTCTGGAAACACCATATATTTT. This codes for CASSIGRPGRSGNTIYF.

CDR3 sequence: CSVDGWINYGYTF. The CDR3 DNA is TGCAGCGTTGACGGCTGGATAAACTATGGCTACACCTTC. This chain connects TRBV29-1 to TRBJ1-2, with unresolved D. V lost 3 bases to trimming and J lost 2 bases, with 10 bases between them. Germline V gene data show CDR1 as SQVTM and CDR2 as ANQGSEA. The CDR3 sequence is 13 residues long.

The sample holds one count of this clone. CDR3 in amino acids: CASRKTVLGTEAFF. For the CDR3, the DNA is TGTGCCAGCAGAAAGACAGTGTTGGGCACTGAAGCTTTCTTT. The V and J genes are TRBV2 and TRBJ1-1, with D maybe TRBD1 (5 bases). V gave up 6 bases and J gave up 4 bases, with 15 bases separating them. The CDR3 consists of 14 residues. CDR1 is SNHLY, CDR2 FYNNEI, per germline.

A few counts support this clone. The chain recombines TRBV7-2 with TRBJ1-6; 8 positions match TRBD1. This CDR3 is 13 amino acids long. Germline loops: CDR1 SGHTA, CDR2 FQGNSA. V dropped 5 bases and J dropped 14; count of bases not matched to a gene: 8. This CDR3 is CASSAGQGLALHF. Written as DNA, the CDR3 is TGTGCCAGCAGCGCCGGACAGGGTCTGGCCCTCCACTTT.

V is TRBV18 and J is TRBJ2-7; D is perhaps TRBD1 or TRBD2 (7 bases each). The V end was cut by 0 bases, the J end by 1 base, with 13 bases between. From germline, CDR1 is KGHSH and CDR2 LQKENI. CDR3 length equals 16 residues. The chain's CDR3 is CASSPPGGTASYEQYF. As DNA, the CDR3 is TGTGCCAGCTCACCACCGGGAGGGACAGCTTCCTACGAGCAGTACTTC.

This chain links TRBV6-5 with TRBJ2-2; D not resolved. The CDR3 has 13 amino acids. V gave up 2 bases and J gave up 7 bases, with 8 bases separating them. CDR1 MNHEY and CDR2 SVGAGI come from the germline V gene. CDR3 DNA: TGTGCCAGCAGTTACGTGACCGGCGGGGAGCTGTTTTTT. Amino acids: CASSYVTGGELFF.

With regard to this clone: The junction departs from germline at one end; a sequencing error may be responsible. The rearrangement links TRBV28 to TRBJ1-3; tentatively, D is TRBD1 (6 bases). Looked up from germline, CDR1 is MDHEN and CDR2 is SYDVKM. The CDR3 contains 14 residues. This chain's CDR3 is CASSPNQQGTTIYF. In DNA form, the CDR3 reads TGTGCCAGCAGTCCTAACCAACAGGGAACCACCATATATTTT.

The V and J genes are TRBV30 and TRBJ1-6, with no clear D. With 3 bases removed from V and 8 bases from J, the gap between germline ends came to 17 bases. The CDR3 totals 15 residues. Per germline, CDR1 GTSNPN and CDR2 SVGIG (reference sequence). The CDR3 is CAWRPDLYTDSPLHF. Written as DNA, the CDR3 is TGTGCCTGGAGACCCGACCTTTACACGGATTCACCCCTCCACTTT.

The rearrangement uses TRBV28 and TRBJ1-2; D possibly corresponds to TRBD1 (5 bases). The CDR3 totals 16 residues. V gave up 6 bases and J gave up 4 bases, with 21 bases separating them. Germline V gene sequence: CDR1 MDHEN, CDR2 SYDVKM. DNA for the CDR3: TGTGCCAGCAGACTAGGGGCAGGGCAGAAGGGCTATGGCTACACCTTC. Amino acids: CASRLGAGQKGYGYTF.

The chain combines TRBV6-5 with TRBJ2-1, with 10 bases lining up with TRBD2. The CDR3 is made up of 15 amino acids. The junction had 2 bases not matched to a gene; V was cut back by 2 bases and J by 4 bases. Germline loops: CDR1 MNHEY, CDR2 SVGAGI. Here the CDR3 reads CASSYTLAGYNEQFF. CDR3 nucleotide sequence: TGTGCCAGCAGTTACACACTAGCGGGGTACAATGAGCAGTTCTTC.

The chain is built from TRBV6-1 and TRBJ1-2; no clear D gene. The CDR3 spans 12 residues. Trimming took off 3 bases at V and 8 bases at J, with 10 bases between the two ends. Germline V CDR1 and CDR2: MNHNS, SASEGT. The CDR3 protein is CASSETGMGYTF. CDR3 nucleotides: TGTGCCAGCAGTGAGACGGGTATGGGCTACACCTTC.

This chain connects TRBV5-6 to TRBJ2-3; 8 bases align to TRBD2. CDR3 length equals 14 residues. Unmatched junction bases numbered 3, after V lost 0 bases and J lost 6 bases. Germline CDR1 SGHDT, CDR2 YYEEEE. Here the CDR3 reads CASSLDKRGDTQYF. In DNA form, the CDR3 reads TGTGCCAGCAGCTTGGATAAGCGGGGGGATACGCAGTATTTT.

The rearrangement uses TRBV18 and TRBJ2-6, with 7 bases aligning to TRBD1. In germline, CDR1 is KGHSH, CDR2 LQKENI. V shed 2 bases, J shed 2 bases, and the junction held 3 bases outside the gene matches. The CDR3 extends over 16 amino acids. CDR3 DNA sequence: TGTGCCAGCTCACCAACCGACAGGGCTGGGGCCAACGTCCTGACTTTC. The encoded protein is CASSPTDRAGANVLTF.

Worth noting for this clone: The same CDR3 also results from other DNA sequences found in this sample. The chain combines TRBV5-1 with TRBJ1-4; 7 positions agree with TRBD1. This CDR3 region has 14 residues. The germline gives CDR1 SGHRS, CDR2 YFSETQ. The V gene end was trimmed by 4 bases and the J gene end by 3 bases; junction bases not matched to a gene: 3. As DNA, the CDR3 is TGCGCCAGCAGCCCCGGGACAGCTAATGAAAAACTGTTTTTT. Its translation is CASSPGTANEKLFF.

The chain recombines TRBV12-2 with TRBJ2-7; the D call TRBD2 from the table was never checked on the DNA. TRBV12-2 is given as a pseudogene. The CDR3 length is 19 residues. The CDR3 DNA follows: TGTGCAAGTCGCTTAAATCTTACATTAGCCGAGACTAGAGTCTACGAGCAGTACTTC. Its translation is CASRLNLTLAETRVYEQYF.

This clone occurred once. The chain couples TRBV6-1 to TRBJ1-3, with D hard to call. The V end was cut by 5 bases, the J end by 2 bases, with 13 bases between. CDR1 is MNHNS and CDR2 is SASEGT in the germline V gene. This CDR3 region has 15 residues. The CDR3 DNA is TGTGCCAGCAGTTCGTCGCGCGGGCCTGGAAACACCATATATTTT. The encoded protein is CASSSSRGPGNTIYF.

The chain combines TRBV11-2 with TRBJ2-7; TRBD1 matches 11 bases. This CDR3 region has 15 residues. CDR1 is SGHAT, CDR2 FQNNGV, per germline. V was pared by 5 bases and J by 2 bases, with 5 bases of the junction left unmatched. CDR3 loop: CASSRDRGSPYEQYF. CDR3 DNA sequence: TGTGCCAGCAGCCGGGACAGGGGGTCCCCCTACGAGCAGTACTTC.

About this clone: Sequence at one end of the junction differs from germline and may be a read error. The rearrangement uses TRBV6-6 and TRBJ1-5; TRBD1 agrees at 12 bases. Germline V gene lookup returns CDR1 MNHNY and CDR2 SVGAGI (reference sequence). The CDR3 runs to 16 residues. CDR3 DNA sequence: TGCAGTACCCGGGACAGGGGGCCTTATGGCAATCAGCCCCAGCATTTT. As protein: CSTRDRGPYGNQPQHF.

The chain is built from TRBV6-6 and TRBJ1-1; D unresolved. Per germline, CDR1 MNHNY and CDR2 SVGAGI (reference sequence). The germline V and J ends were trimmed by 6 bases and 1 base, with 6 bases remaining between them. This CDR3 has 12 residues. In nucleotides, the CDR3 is TGTGCCAGCAGAGCGGGGAACACTGAAGCTTTCTTT. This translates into CASRAGNTEAFF.